Each of the 3 T cell receptor beta chains below was sequenced from the same sample in a study of blood T cell repertoires in COVID-19. Clones were read by immunoSEQ multiplex PCR, and TCRdb kept only the in-frame ones, dropping some. The table records hundreds of thousands of clones, more than 85% of them present only once. Material for sequencing was PBMCs or T cells enriched from blood (not recorded which). These receptors were obtained from a woman aged 30 to 39 who had recovered from COVID-19.

The J gene is TRBJ1-1, the V gene TRBV19; possibly TRBD1 for D (6 bases). CDR1 is LNHDA, CDR2 SQIVND, per germline (reference sequence). V lost 0 bases and J lost 1, with 6 bases in between. CDR3 length: 14 amino acids. The CDR3 spells CASSIDRGNTEAFF. As DNA, the CDR3 is TGTGCCAGTAGTATAGACAGGGGGAACACTGAAGCTTTCTTT.

The CDR3 sequence: CASRDSQYSNQPQHF. The DNA for the CDR3 is TGTGCCAGCAGGGACAGTCAGTACAGCAATCAGCCCCAGCATTTT. V and J are TRBV28 and TRBJ1-5; D is possibly TRBD1 (6 bases). The CDR3 has 15 residues. Trimming cost V 6 bases and J 1 base, with 13 bases left between them. Germline loops: CDR1 MDHEN, CDR2 SYDVKM.

V and J are TRBV3-1 (or the pseudogene TRBV3-2) and TRBJ2-7, with TRBD2 identical over 11 bases. Trimming removed 0 bases from V and 1 base from J; junction bases left unmatched: 8. The CDR3 loop spans 18 amino acids. The germline V gene has CDR1 LGHDT and CDR2 YNNKEL (reference sequence). The CDR3 DNA sequence: TGTGCCAGCAGCCAAGAGGCTAGCGGGGGGCGACTATCCTACGAGCAGTACTTC. It specifies CASSQEASGGRLSYEQYF.